Shown below are 2 T cell receptor beta chains from a single sample sequenced in a study of cytomegalovirus exposure and HLA in healthy donors. Both 60 Vbeta primers and 13 Jbeta primers went into the PCR. The assay was immunoSEQ multiplex PCR, and TCRdb's table has in-frame clones only and misses some. The table shows 140,000 to 150,000 clones, with 80% occurring only once. Sequencing was done on a sample of PBMCs. These TCRs come from a man aged 40-49 years in good health and CMV-seronegative.

The chain is built from TRBV6-1 and TRBJ2-1; TRBD1 is a possible D gene (6 bases). This CDR3 has 15 residues. Germline V gene lookup returns CDR1 MNHNS and CDR2 SASEGT. V was pared by 4 bases and J by 0 bases, with 10 bases between. As DNA, the CDR3 is TGTGCCAGCAGTGGTACAGGGATCTCCTACAATGAGCAGTTCTTC. Protein: CASSGTGISYNEQFF.

The V and J genes are TRBV27 and TRBJ1-5, with D unresolved. CDR3 length: 15 amino acids. The germline V gene has CDR1 MNHEY and CDR2 SMNVEV (reference sequence). V was clipped by 5 bases and J by 0 bases, with 11 bases between them. The CDR3 spells CASSGDDYSNQPQHF. CDR3 sequence (DNA): TGTGCCAGCAGTGGAGACGATTATAGCAATCAGCCCCAGCATTTT.